Listed here is a single T cell receptor (beta chain). The target antigen is unknown. The data are from a study of T cells in narcolepsy. Across the study: Healthy controls were enrolled alongside patients with narcolepsy type 1 or type 2. Study observations and caveats: Autoreactive clonotypes reportedly recurred in blood of same and different patients, not controls. Comparing one patient's CSF and blood CD4+ clonotypes highlighted HCRT- and TRIB2-specific autoreactive clonotypes.

Germline V gives CDR1 SQVTM, CDR2 ANQGSEA. CDR3 length: 13 residues. Trimming removed 5 bases from V and 2 bases from J; junction bases left unmatched: 5. The method was immunoSEQ multiplex PCR; TCRdb's version includes in-frame clones alone and lacks a portion of them. The profile shows around 20,000 clones, about 91% of them singletons. The sequence was collected from a human donor with narcolepsy. Sequenced input: CD45RA- memory CD4+ T cells from PBMCs. The chain couples TRBV29-1 to TRBJ1-2; 7 nucleotides line up with TRBD1. As DNA, the CDR3 is TGCAGCGTTTCGACAGGGCCAAACTATGGCTACACCTTC. This codes for CSVSTGPNYGYTF.